The T cell receptor beta chain described here comes from a study of PD-1 blockade in classical Hodgkin lymphoma. Findings and caveats of the study: A significant rise in TCR diversity was seen by C4D1 for CD4+ cells but not for CD8+ cells. Exclusion covered patients beginning nivolumab under 1 year post-ASCT.

Each patient relapsed following autologous stem cell transplantation, and prior brentuximab vedotin exposure differed. Measured with immunoSEQ multiplex PCR; TCRdb has only the in-frame clones, and not every one. The sample lists 20,000 to 30,000 clones, about 86% seen once, with less than 20% in the top ten. V was shortened by 1 base and J by 4 bases, with 13 bases between the two germline ends. This CDR3 spans 15 amino acids. The germline V gene encodes CDR1 SEHNR and CDR2 FQNEAQ (reference sequence). Note on this clone: The antigen is unknown.

The receptor was isolated from a human donor with classical Hodgkin lymphoma. V and J are TRBV7-9 and TRBJ1-1, with TRBD1 as a possible D gene (5 bases). The sequencing here drew on peripheral blood mononuclear cells (PBMCs), taken before the second cycle of nivolumab. Written as DNA, the CDR3 is TGTGCCAGCAGCTTAGAGGCAGGGAGAAGCACTGAAGCTTTCTTT. This encodes CASSLEAGRSTEAFF.